The 27 T cell receptor beta chains below all came from one sample that was sequenced in a study of OX40 agonist ivuxolimab in advanced cancers. Produced via immunoSEQ multiplex PCR; TCRdb's table is partial and in-frame only. The table lists approximately 66,000 clones, under 85% of them singletons. The specimen was CD4+ or CD8+ T cells sorted from blood, collected in a trial of the OX40 agonist ivuxolimab. Receptor source: an adult with an advanced solid tumor such as melanoma, head and neck, liver or kidney cancer.

The genes are TRBV7-2 and TRBJ2-5, with D unclear. The germline V and J ends were trimmed by 5 bases and 4 bases, with 14 bases remaining between them. This CDR3 region has 14 residues. From germline, CDR1 is SGHTA and CDR2 FQGNSA. CDR3 nucleotides: TGTGCCAGCAGCCTCTCTTCCAGTGGAGAGACCCAGTACTTC. Translation gives CASSLSSSGETQYF.

This clone has a single count. J is TRBJ2-3 and V is TRBV27, with 8 bases that match TRBD1. Trimming removed 7 bases from V and 1 base from J; junction bases left unmatched: 4. CDR1 is MNHEY and CDR2 is SMNVEV in the germline V gene (reference sequence). The CDR3 sequence is 14 residues long. Here the CDR3 DNA reads TGTGCCAGCACCTCGGGACAGGGCACAGATACGCAGTATTTT. Residues: CASTSGQGTDTQYF.

In its sample, this clone was seen once. This chain joins TRBV28 and TRBJ2-5; a possible D gene is TRBD2 (7 bases). The end of the DNA fits TRBJ2-7 better, so the J call may be wrong. This CDR3 has 16 amino acids. Germline CDR1 reads MDHEN; CDR2 reads SYDVKM. The CDR3 DNA follows: TGTGCCAGCAGCCCCACGGACGGAGGGGGGGGCCGCGAGCAGTACTTC. It encodes CASSPTDGGGGREQYF.

V gene TRBV2 combines with J gene TRBJ2-7; perhaps TRBD1 as D (6 bases). CDR1 is SNHLY and CDR2 is FYNNEI in the germline V gene. Trimming pared 6 bases from V and 0 bases from J, leaving 9 bases between. The CDR3 sequence is 13 residues long. This CDR3 reads CASRKGGSYEQYF. CDR3 bases: TGTGCCAGCAGAAAAGGGGGCTCCTACGAGCAGTACTTC.

V gene TRBV28 combines with J gene TRBJ2-7, with TRBD2 matching 10 bases. Losses at the gene ends were 2 bases for V and 3 bases for J; bases not matched to a gene: 1. The CDR3 has 14 residues. Per the germline V gene, CDR1 is MDHEN and CDR2 is SYDVKM. CDR3: CASSLGLADYEQYF. The CDR3 DNA follows: TGTGCCAGCAGTTTAGGACTAGCGGACTACGAGCAGTACTTC.

The genes are TRBV27 and TRBJ1-2, with 9 bases identical to TRBD1. V dropped 5 bases and J dropped 1; count of bases not matched to a gene: 8. The CDR3 has 16 amino acids. Germline CDR1 and CDR2: MNHEY and SMNVEV (reference sequence). The CDR3 region has the DNA TGTGCCAGCAGTAACCGGGACAGGGATAATAACTATGGCTACACCTTC. Residues: CASSNRDRDNNYGYTF.

This clone was observed a single time. The J gene is TRBJ1-2, the V gene TRBV18, with 10 bases that match TRBD1. J was trimmed by 7 bases and V by 0 bases; bases with no gene match: 5. The CDR3 contains 15 residues. Germline-derived CDR1 and CDR2 are KGHSH and LQKENI. CDR3 sequence: CASSPPPGQGTGYTF. Here the CDR3 DNA reads TGTGCCAGCTCACCACCCCCGGGACAGGGGACTGGCTACACCTTC. The full variable domain, with the rest looked up from reference TRBV18 and TRBJ1-2, is NAGVMQNPRHLVRRRGQEARLRCSPMKGHSHVYWYRQLPEEGLKFMVYLQKENIIDESGMPKERFSAEFPKEGPSILRIQQVVRGDSAAYFCASSPPPGQGTGYTFGSGTRLTVV.

This chain links TRBV6-5 with TRBJ2-1; D gene uncertain. The CDR3 totals 16 residues. V was cut by 0 bases and J by 2 bases, with 11 bases left in between. Germline values: CDR1 MNHEY, CDR2 SVGAGI. Here the CDR3 reads CASSYSTSPPYNEQFF. Here the CDR3 DNA reads TGTGCCAGCAGTTACTCGACTTCGCCCCCCTACAATGAGCAGTTCTTC.

The count of this clone is one. This chain links TRBV5-1 with TRBJ2-7; possible D gene TRBD1, 5 bases. With 5 bases removed from V and 4 bases from J, the gap between germline ends came to 13 bases. The CDR3 spans 13 residues. CDR1 SGHRS and CDR2 YFSETQ come from the germline V gene. This CDR3 reads CASRMTVTYEQYF. CDR3 in DNA: TGCGCCAGCAGGATGACAGTAACTTACGAGCAGTACTTC.

The chain uses TRBV30 and TRBJ1-5; D is undetermined. CDR1 GTSNPN and CDR2 SVGIG come from the germline V gene (reference sequence). This CDR3 region has 13 residues. Trimming took off 0 bases at V and 2 bases at J, with 5 bases between the two ends. CDR3: CAWSVLGNQPQHF. The CDR3 bases are TGTGCCTGGAGTGTACTGGGCAATCAGCCCCAGCATTTT.

This sequence joins TRBV7-8 and TRBJ2-3; 7 positions match TRBD1. Per germline, CDR1 SGHVS and CDR2 FQNEAQ. This CDR3 is 13 amino acids long. After removal of 5 bases from V and 8 bases from J, the junction contained 7 bases not matched to a gene. The DNA for the CDR3 is TGTGCCAGCAGCCTCGACAGGGCGGGTACGCAGTATTTT. This encodes CASSLDRAGTQYF. The variable domain in full, completed from reference TRBV7-8 and TRBJ2-3, reads GAGVSQSPRYKVAKRGQDVALRCDPISGHVSLFWYQQALGQGPEFLTYFQNEAQLDKSGLPSDRFFAERPEGSVSTLKIQRTQQEDSAVYLCASSLDRAGTQYFGPGTRLTVL.

The gene calls are TRBV19 and TRBJ1-2; 8 bases map to TRBD1. With V trimmed by 7 bases and J by 5 bases, 6 bases remained unmatched. From germline, CDR1 is LNHDA and CDR2 SQIVND (reference sequence). The CDR3 contains 13 residues. CDR3 bases: TGTGCCAGTAACCAGGACAGGGATTATGGCTACACCTTC. It is translated as CASNQDRDYGYTF.

This clone was seen only once. V gene TRBV7-2 combines with J gene TRBJ1-6, with 7 bases aligning to TRBD1. Germline loops: CDR1 SGHTA, CDR2 FQGNSA. The ends lost 5 bases at V and 7 bases at J; junction bases unmatched: 8. The CDR3 is 15 residues long. The CDR3 protein is CASSQRQGENSPLHF. CDR3 coding DNA: TGTGCCAGCAGCCAGAGGCAGGGGGAAAATTCACCCCTCCACTTT.

V and J are TRBV6-5 and TRBJ2-1; D unresolved. Trimming pared 0 bases from V and 14 bases from J, leaving 14 bases between. The CDR3 length is 13 residues. Germline V CDR1 and CDR2: MNHEY, SVGAGI. CDR3 sequence: CASSYSRQSKEFF. For the CDR3, the DNA is TGTGCCAGCAGTTACTCGAGGCAGTCTAAGGAGTTCTTC.

The chain combines TRBV30 with TRBJ2-4; 7 nucleotides match TRBD2. The CDR3 runs 12 residues. V was pared by 2 bases and J by 8 bases, with 3 bases of the junction left unmatched. The germline CDR1 and CDR2 sequences are GTSNPN and SVGIG (reference sequence). The CDR3 sequence: CAWSFGGDIQYF. The CDR3 nucleotides read TGTGCCTGGAGTTTTGGGGGGGACATTCAGTACTTC.

This sequence joins TRBV29-1 and TRBJ1-1; D remains unclear. V lost 6 bases and J lost 0, with 14 bases in between. This CDR3 contains 14 residues. Germline V gene lookup returns CDR1 SQVTM and CDR2 ANQGSEA. CDR3 protein: CSVGRLVMNTEAFF. The CDR3 nucleotides read TGCAGCGTGGGCCGTTTGGTGATGAACACTGAAGCTTTCTTT.

V and J are TRBV5-4 and TRBJ1-1; TRBD1 aligns across 9 bases. V lost 4 bases to trimming and J lost 4 bases; unmatched junction nucleotides: 8. CDR3 length: 15 residues. Germline CDR1 and CDR2: SGHNT and YYREEE (reference sequence). CDR3 amino acids: CASSPGGQGGTEAFF. The CDR3 bases are TGTGCCAGCAGCCCGGGGGGACAGGGAGGCACTGAAGCTTTCTTT. Full variable domain (rest looked up from reference TRBV5-4 and TRBJ1-1): ETGVTQSPTHLIKTRGQQVTLRCSSQSGHNTVSWYQQALGQGPQFIFQYYREEENGRGNFPPRFSGLQFPNYSSELNVNALELDDSALYLCASSPGGQGGTEAFFGQGTRLTVV.

CDR3 loop: CASSQSLSDNSPLHF. The CDR3 region has the DNA TGTGCCAGCTCGCAAAGTCTCAGCGATAATTCACCCCTCCACTTT. This chain uses TRBV18 with TRBJ1-6; D is undetermined. The CDR3 has 15 amino acids. With 6 bases removed from V and 5 bases from J, the gap between germline ends came to 14 bases. The germline V gene has CDR1 KGHSH and CDR2 LQKENI.

J is TRBJ1-1 and V is TRBV7-3, with D uncertain. Between the trimmed V and J ends, which lost 9 bases and 0 bases, there was a span of 11 bases. The CDR3 contains 13 residues. From germline, CDR1 is SGHTA and CDR2 FQGTGA. The CDR3 reads CASAATLNTEAFF. The DNA of the CDR3 is TGTGCCAGTGCGGCCACCCTGAACACTGAAGCTTTCTTT.

This clone was picked up a small number of times. The V gene is TRBV11-2, the J gene TRBJ2-5, with 14 positions matching TRBD2. This CDR3 comprises 16 residues. Germline V CDR1 and CDR2: SGHAT, FQNNGV. The V segment lost 5 bases and the J segment 5 bases; nucleotides outside the gene matches: 7. CDR3 in DNA: TGTGCCAGCAGCGGACGACTAGCGGGGGGGCTGGAGACCCAGTACTTC. Its translation: CASSGRLAGGLETQYF.

The chain uses TRBV11-3 and TRBJ1-1; no definite D call. CDR1 SGHNT and CDR2 YENEEA come from the germline V gene. This CDR3 comprises 13 residues. V was clipped by 9 bases and J by 0 bases, with 11 bases between them. The CDR3 is CASSHGMNTEAFF. The CDR3 bases are TGTGCCAGTTCCCACGGAATGAACACTGAAGCTTTCTTT.

J is TRBJ2-7 and V is TRBV18, with 9 bases that match TRBD1. Per germline, CDR1 KGHSH and CDR2 LQKENI. V shed 0 bases and J 7 bases; nucleotides not matched to a gene: 7. This CDR3 spans 15 amino acids. CDR3 nucleotides: TGTGCCAGCTCACCACCGGGGGACAGGGCGAGGGAGCAGTACTTC. It is translated as CASSPPGDRAREQYF.

CDR3 nucleotides: TGTGCCAGCAACTATGGCTACACCTTC. It is translated as CASNYGYTF. V is TRBV5-4 and J is TRBJ1-2; D gene ambiguous. Trimming cost V 6 bases and J 3 bases, with 0 bases left between them. Germline values: CDR1 SGHNT, CDR2 YYREEE (reference sequence). The CDR3 spans 9 residues.

The V call is TRBV29-1, the J call TRBJ2-1, with 9 bases that match TRBD1. Germline V gives CDR1 SQVTM, CDR2 ANQGSEA. CDR3 length equals 13 residues. V lost 7 bases to trimming and J lost 4 bases; unmatched junction nucleotides: 5. This chain's CDR3 is CSAPGQGYNEQFF. CDR3 in DNA: TGCAGCGCACCGGGACAGGGATACAATGAGCAGTTCTTC.

V usage is TRBV30 and J usage is TRBJ2-3; D is perhaps TRBD1 or TRBD2 (5 bases each). Germline-derived CDR1 and CDR2 are GTSNPN and SVGIG (reference sequence). V was cut by 3 bases and J by 4 bases, with 23 bases left in between. The CDR3 contains 17 residues. CDR3 nucleotide sequence: TGTGCCTGGAGGGTTTTACGGGGTCGAGGGGTAGCAGATACGCAGTATTTT. Translated, it gives CAWRVLRGRGVADTQYF.

This clone came up once. The chain has TRBV18 and TRBJ2-7; the match to TRBD1 covers 8 bases. The J segment lost 7 bases and the V segment lost 3 bases, leaving 11 bases of the junction unmatched. The V gene's germline CDR1 is KGHSH and CDR2 LQKENI. The CDR3 has 15 residues. The CDR3 nucleotides are TGTGCCAGCTCACCTTTGGACAGGGCCGACGAAGAGCAGTACTTC. Protein sequence: CASSPLDRADEEQYF.

V gene TRBV30 combines with J gene TRBJ1-1; D possibly corresponds to TRBD1 (5 bases). The CDR3 is made up of 14 amino acids. Deletions cut 1 base from V and 5 bases from J, with 14 bases between. CDR1 is GTSNPN and CDR2 is SVGIG in the germline V gene (reference sequence). In DNA form, the CDR3 reads TGTGCCTGGAGTGAGGGCTTAAAGGGGACTGAAGCTTTCTTT. Protein product: CAWSEGLKGTEAFF.